The TCR beta chain described here comes from a study of control samples from healthy donors and cancer patients. V shed 1 base and J shed 8 bases, with 18 bases lying between them. The length of the CDR3 is 16 residues. Germline CDR1 SGHNT, CDR2 YENEEA. The data were produced by immunoSEQ multiplex PCR, yet TCRdb's version contains in-frame clones alone and is incomplete. The top ten clones hold approximately 1% of a sample with some 150,000 clones, over 90% of them seen once. This rearrangement joins TRBV11-3 to TRBJ2-1; D not certain. The sample was blood. This TCR derives from a woman aged 25-40 years in good health. CDR3 residues: CASSLGLLSLTYEQFF. The CDR3 DNA is TGTGCCAGCAGCTTAGGGCTCCTTTCGTTGACGTATGAGCAGTTCTTC.